This TCR beta chain was retrieved from a study of monozygotic twins with inflammatory bowel disease. Study-level findings and limits: Healthy twins showed more clonotype sharing with others than IBD patients, especially patients with disease activity. Results did not support any single strong IBD-associated signal or clonotype. Twin pairs that were concordant did not differ from discordant pairs in repertoire similarity, possibly from limited power.

No sorting of T cells preceded isolation of total RNA from whole blood. In the case of this clonotype: The antigen remains undetermined.

TCRdb re-called the 5' RACE reads, yielding one record per CDR3 amino acid sequence without DNA. The sample data list 350,000 to 500,000 distinct CDR3 sequences. The sequenced sample was blood. The clonotype was recovered from a human donor with ulcerative colitis or Crohn's disease, or a healthy co-twin of an affected twin (not recorded which).

CDR3 residues: CASSGTSGIYNEQFF. The chain combines TRBV27 with TRBJ2-1; TCRdb picks TRBD2, but there is no DNA to check that call. The CDR3 runs to 15 residues. The germline V gene encodes CDR1 MNHEY and CDR2 SMNVEV (reference sequence).